The 20 T cell receptor beta chains below were found in one sample sequenced in a study of OX40 agonist ivuxolimab in advanced cancers. The table came from immunoSEQ multiplex PCR; TCRdb's copy has only in-frame clones and leaves some out. Among 95,000 or so clones, approximately 90% were seen once, and the ten largest hold roughly 0.5%. Sequencing used CD4+ or CD8+ T cells sorted from blood, obtained in a trial of the OX40 agonist ivuxolimab. The receptor source for this set is an adult with an advanced solid tumor such as melanoma, head and neck, liver or kidney cancer.

The genes are TRBV11-2 and TRBJ2-7; D possibly matches TRBD1 or TRBD2 (5 bases each). Germline V gene lookup returns CDR1 SGHAT and CDR2 FQNNGV. V was clipped by 1 base and J by 6 bases, with 7 bases between them. CDR3 length: 12 residues. The DNA of the CDR3 is TGTGCCAGCAGCTTAGCCGGGGCCGAGCAGTACTTC. It yields the protein CASSLAGAEQYF.

The rearrangement joins TRBV5-8 to TRBJ2-3; D not certain. The CDR3 is made up of 14 amino acids. CDR1 is SGHTS, CDR2 YDEGEE, per germline. V lost 0 bases and J lost 1, with 6 bases in between. The CDR3 DNA reads TGTGCCAGCAGCTTGGACAGCGGCACAGATACGCAGTATTTT. It translates to CASSLDSGTDTQYF.

This chain joins TRBV7-3 and TRBJ1-6, with 7 bases lining up with TRBD1. The CDR3 contains 16 residues. Germline V gene data show CDR1 as SGHTA and CDR2 as FQGTGA. After removal of 0 bases from V and 7 bases from J, the junction contained 6 bases not matched to a gene. CDR3 DNA: TGTGCCAGCAGCTTAACCCCGGGAGGGGGCAATTCACCCCTCCACTTT. Residues: CASSLTPGGGNSPLHF.

The V call is TRBV6-1, the J call TRBJ1-5, with 10 positions matching TRBD1. The germline gives CDR1 MNHNS, CDR2 SASEGT. The J segment lost 7 bases and the V segment lost 4 bases, leaving 10 bases of the junction unmatched. This CDR3 region has 16 residues. The CDR3 loop reads CASSARQGARGQPQHF. As DNA, the CDR3 is TGTGCCAGCAGTGCCAGACAGGGGGCTAGGGGACAGCCCCAGCATTTT.

The chain combines TRBV5-6 with TRBJ1-3; D uncertain. CDR1 SGHDT and CDR2 YYEEEE come from the germline V gene. The CDR3 sequence is 15 residues long. Trimming took 0 bases from V and 3 from J, leaving 10 bases between them. CDR3 bases: TGTGCCAGCAGCTTGGCCGCCAGCCTTGGAAACACCATATATTTT. Translating gives CASSLAASLGNTIYF.

The rearrangement joins TRBV30 to TRBJ1-6; no reliable D call. CDR1 is GTSNPN and CDR2 is SVGIG in the germline V gene (reference sequence). V shed 6 bases and J shed 10 bases, with 13 bases lying between them. This CDR3 is built from 12 residues. The CDR3 DNA reads TGTGCCTGCCGGGGTATAGGGTCACCCCTCCACTTT. The encoded protein is CACRGIGSPLHF.

The rearrangement joins TRBV7-3 to TRBJ2-2; the D is unclear. Trimming shortened V by 0 bases and J by 5 bases, and 4 bases separated the two germline ends. This CDR3 has 13 amino acids. The germline V gene encodes CDR1 SGHTA and CDR2 FQGTGA. The CDR3 is CASSLTETGELFF. In DNA, the CDR3 is TGTGCCAGCAGCTTAACTGAGACCGGGGAGCTGTTTTTT.

V gene TRBV6-5 combines with J gene TRBJ2-2; 9 nucleotides line up with TRBD1. Looked up from germline, CDR1 is MNHEY and CDR2 is SVGAGI. The CDR3 loop spans 15 amino acids. V gave up 8 bases and J gave up 4 bases; unmatched junction bases: 8. The CDR3 loop reads CASSLQGAITGELFF. In DNA form, the CDR3 reads TGTGCCAGCTCCTTACAGGGGGCCATCACCGGGGAGCTGTTTTTT.

This chain uses TRBV10-1 with TRBJ2-2, with 11 bases that match TRBD2. This CDR3 comprises 18 residues. Germline CDR1 is WNHNN and CDR2 is SYGVQD (reference sequence). With 0 bases clipped from V and 4 bases from J, the junction kept 7 bases outside the gene matches. CDR3 DNA sequence: TGCGCCAGCAGTGAGTCGGAACTAGCGGGAGTGAGCACCGGGGAGCTGTTTTTT. This encodes CASSESELAGVSTGELFF.

The rearrangement joins TRBV19 to TRBJ1-1, with D perhaps matching TRBD1 (6 bases). The V end was cut by 5 bases, the J end by 3 bases, with 10 bases between. The germline V gene has CDR1 LNHDA and CDR2 SQIVND (reference sequence). The CDR3 is 13 residues long. The CDR3 spells CASSANRDTEAFF. CDR3 nucleotide sequence: TGTGCCAGTAGTGCCAACAGGGACACTGAAGCTTTCTTT. The variable domain in full, with the rest retrieved from reference TRBV19 and TRBJ1-1, is DGGITQSPKYLFRKEGQNVTLSCEQNLNHDAMYWYRQDPGQGLRLIYYSQIVNDFQKGDIAEGYSVSREKKESFPLTVTSAQKNPTAFYLCASSANRDTEAFFGQGTRLTVV.

This clone was counted only a few times. This chain joins TRBV14 and TRBJ2-6, with D possibly being TRBD1 (5 bases). V lost 6 bases to trimming and J lost 0 bases, with 12 bases between them. Germline CDR1 is SGHDN and CDR2 is FVKESK. There are 16 residues in the CDR3. The CDR3 region is CASSFGASSGANVLTF. CDR3 nucleotides: TGTGCCAGCAGTTTTGGGGCTAGCTCTGGGGCCAACGTCCTGACTTTC.

The chain combines TRBV7-9 with TRBJ1-5; TRBD1 matches 9 bases. CDR3 length: 14 residues. Trimming removed 6 bases from V and 4 bases from J; junction bases left unmatched: 4. Germline V gives CDR1 SEHNR, CDR2 FQNEAQ (reference sequence). CDR3 DNA: TGTGCCAGCAGTAGGACAGGGGAGAATCAGCCCCAGCATTTT. Its protein is CASSRTGENQPQHF.

The chain is built from TRBV6-5 and TRBJ1-4, with D unresolved. CDR1 MNHEY and CDR2 SVGAGI come from the germline V gene. Trimming took off 4 bases at V and 0 bases at J, with 9 bases between the two ends. The CDR3 consists of 15 residues. The CDR3 nucleotides read TGTGCCAGCAGTTCAGGAATTGCAACTAATGAAAAACTGTTTTTT. It codes for CASSSGIATNEKLFF.

The chain couples TRBV9 to TRBJ2-1; weak D call: TRBD2 (6 bases). The germline gives CDR1 SGDLS, CDR2 YYNGEE. CDR3 size: 14 residues. Trimming took 3 bases from V and 4 from J, leaving 11 bases between them. The CDR3 region has the DNA TGTGCCAGCAGCGCCGGGACTGGTTACAATGAGCAGTTCTTC. Amino acids: CASSAGTGYNEQFF.

V gene TRBV5-1 combines with J gene TRBJ1-1; D uncertain. CDR1 is SGHRS, CDR2 YFSETQ, per germline. Trimming removed 2 bases from V and 5 bases from J, with 7 bases in between. CDR3 size: 12 residues. CDR3 region: CASSFGGTEAFF. In DNA form, the CDR3 reads TGCGCCAGCAGCTTCGGTGGGACTGAAGCTTTCTTT. Supplemented by reference TRBV5-1 and TRBJ1-1, the full variable domain reads KAGVTQTPRYLIKTRGQQVTLSCSPISGHRSVSWYQQTPGQGLQFLFEYFSETQRNKGNFPGRFSGRQFSNSRSEMNVSTLELGDSALYLCASSFGGTEAFFGQGTRLTVV.

The chain employs TRBV29-1 and TRBJ1-2; 10 nucleotides align to TRBD1. The J segment lost 4 bases and the V segment lost 8 bases, leaving 4 bases of the junction unmatched. Per germline, CDR1 SQVTM and CDR2 ANQGSEA. CDR3 size: 12 residues. CDR3 sequence (DNA): TGCAGCTCCAGGGACAGGGGCTATGGCTACACCTTC. Amino acids: CSSRDRGYGYTF.

This clone was detected once. The V and J genes are TRBV7-6 and TRBJ2-7, with 7 bases lining up with TRBD2. The CDR3 is 16 amino acids. Losses at the gene ends were 0 bases for V and 2 bases for J; bases not matched to a gene: 7. The germline gives CDR1 SGHVS, CDR2 FNYEAQ. The CDR3 reads CASSLALSSGTYEQYF. CDR3 nucleotide sequence: TGTGCCAGCAGCTTAGCCCTGTCTAGCGGAACCTACGAGCAGTACTTC. Full variable domain (outside the CDR3, taken from reference TRBV7-6 and TRBJ2-7): GAGVSQSPRYKVTKRGQDVALRCDPISGHVSLYWYRQALGQGPEFLTYFNYEAQQDKSGLPNDRFSAERPEGSISTLTIQRTEQRDSAMYRCASSLALSSGTYEQYFGPGTRLTVT.

V gene TRBV30 combines with J gene TRBJ2-7; TRBD2 matches at 10 bases. V shed 4 bases and J 3 bases; nucleotides not matched to a gene: 0. The CDR3 covers 12 residues. Germline CDR1 GTSNPN, CDR2 SVGIG (reference sequence). The CDR3 nucleotides read TGTGCCTGGACTAGCGGGAGCTACGAGCAGTACTTC. Translation: CAWTSGSYEQYF. Variable domain in full (rest from reference TRBV30 and TRBJ2-7): SQTIHQWPATLVQPVGSPLSLECTVEGTSNPNLYWYRQAAGRGLQLLFYSVGIGQISSEVPQNLSASRPQDRQFILSSKKLLLSDSGFYLCAWTSGSYEQYFGPGTRLTVT.

J is TRBJ2-3 and V is TRBV20-1; D may match TRBD1 or TRBD2 (6 bases each). The CDR3 runs 11 residues. CDR1 DFQATT and CDR2 SNEGSKA come from the germline V gene (reference sequence). Trimming cost V 7 bases and J 5 bases, with 10 bases left between them. The DNA of the CDR3 is TGCAGTGGGGGGGCGGGAGATACGCAGTATTTT. This codes for CSGGAGDTQYF.

The CDR3 loop reads CASSPDVTSTDTQYF. DNA of the CDR3: TGCGCCAGCAGCCCGGACGTTACTAGCACAGATACGCAGTATTTT. V usage is TRBV5-1 and J usage is TRBJ2-3, with D unclear. V was trimmed by 4 bases and J by 0 bases, leaving 12 bases between them. Germline V gene sequence: CDR1 SGHRS, CDR2 YFSETQ. The CDR3 spans 15 residues.